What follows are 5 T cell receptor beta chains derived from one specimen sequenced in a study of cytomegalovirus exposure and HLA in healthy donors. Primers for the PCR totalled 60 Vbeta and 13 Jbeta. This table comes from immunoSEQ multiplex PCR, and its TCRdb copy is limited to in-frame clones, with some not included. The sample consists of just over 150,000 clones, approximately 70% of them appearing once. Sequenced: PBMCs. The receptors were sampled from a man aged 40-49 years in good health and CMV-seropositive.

The CDR3 DNA reads as TGTGCCACAGGGCCGGAAATTAACGCCGGGGAGCTGTTTTTT. Translation gives CATGPEINAGELFF. The rearrangement links TRBV10-3 to TRBJ2-2; D is possibly TRBD1 (5 bases). The V gene lost 10 bases and the J gene lost 6 bases, with 18 bases spanning the gap. The CDR3 loop spans 14 amino acids. CDR1 is ENHRY, CDR2 SYGVKD, per germline.

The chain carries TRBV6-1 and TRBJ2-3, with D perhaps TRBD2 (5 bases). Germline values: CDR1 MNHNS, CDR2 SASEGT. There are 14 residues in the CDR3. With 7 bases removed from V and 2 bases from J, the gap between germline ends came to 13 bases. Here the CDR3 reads CASTGLPYTDTQYF. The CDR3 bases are TGTGCCAGCACAGGACTTCCCTACACAGATACGCAGTATTTT.

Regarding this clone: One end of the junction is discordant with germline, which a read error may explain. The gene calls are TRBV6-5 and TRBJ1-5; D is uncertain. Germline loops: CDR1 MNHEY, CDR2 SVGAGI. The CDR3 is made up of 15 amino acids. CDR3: CASGYSHNSNQPQHF. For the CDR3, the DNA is TGTGCCAGCGGTTACTCACACAATAGCAATCAGCCCCAGCATTTT.

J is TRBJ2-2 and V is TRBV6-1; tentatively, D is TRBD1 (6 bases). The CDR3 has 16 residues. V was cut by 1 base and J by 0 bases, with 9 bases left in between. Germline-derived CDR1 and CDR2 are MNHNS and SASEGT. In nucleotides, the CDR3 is TGTGCCAGCAGTGAAGTGACAGGCTCGAACACCGGGGAGCTGTTTTTT. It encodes CASSEVTGSNTGELFF.

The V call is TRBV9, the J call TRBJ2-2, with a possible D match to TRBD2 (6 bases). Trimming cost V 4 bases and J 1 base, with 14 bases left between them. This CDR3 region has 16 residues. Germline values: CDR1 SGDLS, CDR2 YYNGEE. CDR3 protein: CASSPHGTGNTGELFF. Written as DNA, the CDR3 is TGTGCCAGCAGCCCACATGGGACTGGGAACACCGGGGAGCTGTTTTTT.